This T cell receptor beta chain is from a study of T cells in narcolepsy. Study context: Healthy controls were enrolled alongside patients with narcolepsy type 1 or type 2. General study results and limits: Autoreactive HCRT-specific and TRIB2-specific clonotypes were marked in same-patient CSF-versus-blood CD4+ comparisons. Blood of same and different patients, but not healthy controls, reportedly held recurring autoreactive clonotypes. No autoreactive T cell clone sequences appeared in some memory CD4+ repertoires.

As to this clone: Its antigen is currently unknown.

Profiling relied on immunoSEQ multiplex PCR, and the TCRdb table lists in-frame clones only, not all of them. Altogether about 32,000 clones are present, roughly nine tenths being singletons, with the ten largest covering over 0.8%. The CDR3 has 14 amino acids. The V gene's germline CDR1 is LNHDA and CDR2 SQIVND (reference sequence). V gave up 4 bases and J gave up 0 bases, with 9 bases separating them. The rearrangement joins TRBV19 to TRBJ2-5; the D is unclear. The receptor was derived from a human donor with narcolepsy. Sequencing was carried out using CD45RA- memory CD4+ T cells from PBMCs. The CDR3 spells CASSSLRYQETQYF. The CDR3, as DNA: TGTGCCAGTAGTAGCCTCAGGTACCAAGAGACCCAGTACTTC.